These 30 T cell receptor beta chains came from one sample sequenced in a study of blood T cell repertoires in COVID-19. Clones were sequenced by immunoSEQ multiplex PCR, and TCRdb holds only the in-frame ones, with some missing. The profile shows around 220,000 clones, over 80% of them singletons. Sequencing was performed on PBMCs or T cells enriched from blood (not recorded which). Receptors were obtained from a woman in her forties who had recovered from COVID-19.

The chain carries TRBV28 and TRBJ1-1, with no clear D. Trimming left V 5 bases short and J 4 bases short, with 5 bases between. The CDR3 spans 11 residues. CDR1 and CDR2 from the germline V gene are MDHEN and SYDVKM. Here the CDR3 DNA reads TGTGCCAGCAGTCTCCCCACTGAAGCTTTCTTT. It specifies CASSLPTEAFF.

The chain combines TRBV28 with TRBJ1-4; TRBD1 matches at 10 bases. The germline V gene encodes CDR1 MDHEN and CDR2 SYDVKM. The CDR3 covers 16 residues. V shed 7 bases and J 0 bases; nucleotides not matched to a gene: 5. This chain's CDR3 is CASIDRGPATNEKLFF. The CDR3 region has the DNA TGTGCCAGCATCGACAGGGGGCCGGCAACTAATGAAAAACTGTTTTTT.

This chain joins TRBV5-1 and TRBJ1-1; the D is unclear. The CDR3 has 14 amino acids. Germline CDR1 reads SGHRS; CDR2 reads YFSETQ. V dropped 3 bases and J dropped 0 bases, with 9 bases sitting between them. The CDR3 region has the DNA TGCGCCAGCAGCTCCCTACAGATGAACACTGAAGCTTTCTTT. This sequence encodes CASSSLQMNTEAFF.

This clone was found a few times. The chain recombines TRBV4-2 with TRBJ2-7; 8 bases fit TRBD2. V shed 0 bases, J shed 0 bases, and the junction held 1 base outside the gene matches. Germline V CDR1 and CDR2: LGHNA, YNFKEQ. CDR3 length equals 15 residues. As DNA, the CDR3 is TGTGCCAGCAGCCAAGATACTAGCGGCTCCTACGAGCAGTACTTC. This gives the protein CASSQDTSGSYEQYF.

The gene calls are TRBV10-3 and TRBJ2-3; 8 nucleotides agree with TRBD2. This CDR3 has 14 residues. CDR1 is ENHRY and CDR2 is SYGVKD in the germline V gene. V lost 10 bases to trimming and J lost 4 bases; unmatched junction nucleotides: 10. The CDR3 DNA sequence: TGTGCCACCGCGGGGAGCGGGAGCGCAGATACGCAGTATTTT. Translation gives CATAGSGSADTQYF.

CDR3 sequence: CASRQGLAGGDRSYNEQFF. In nucleotides, the CDR3 is TGTGCCAGCAGGCAAGGCCTAGCGGGAGGGGATAGATCTTACAATGAGCAGTTCTTC. The rearrangement uses TRBV11-2 and TRBJ2-1, with 12 bases that match TRBD2. The CDR3 is made up of 19 amino acids. Germline V gene data show CDR1 as SGHAT and CDR2 as FQNNGV. Trimming took 6 bases from V and 4 from J; bases not matched to a gene: 16.

The V call is TRBV5-8, the J call TRBJ2-7; D is unclear. This CDR3 is 14 amino acids long. Trimming shortened V by 0 bases and J by 3 bases, and 10 bases separated the two germline ends. In germline, CDR1 is SGHTS, CDR2 YDEGEE. CDR3 amino acids: CASSLVGPGYEQYV. The CDR3 DNA reads TGTGCCAGCAGCTTGGTGGGCCCTGGCTACGAGCAGTACGTC.

The CDR3 loop is CAWSVQQGETQYF. The CDR3 DNA reads TGTGCCTGGAGTGTACAACAGGGGGAGACCCAGTACTTC. This chain uses TRBV30 with TRBJ2-5, with 7 bases that match TRBD1. CDR1 is GTSNPN, CDR2 SVGIG, per germline (reference sequence). This CDR3 has 13 residues. V dropped 0 bases and J dropped 5; count of bases not matched to a gene: 3. Drawing the rest from reference TRBV30 and TRBJ2-5, the complete variable domain is SQTIHQWPATLVQPVGSPLSLECTVEGTSNPNLYWYRQAAGRGLQLLFYSVGIGQISSEVPQNLSASRPQDRQFILSSKKLLLSDSGFYLCAWSVQQGETQYFGPGTRLLVL.

The table lists this clone with a count of one. CDR3 loop: CASSLPQDYQPQHF. CDR3 bases: TGTGCCAGCAGTTTACCTCAGGATTATCAGCCCCAGCATTTT. This chain joins TRBV28 and TRBJ1-5; D gene uncertain. CDR3 length: 14 residues. Trimming left V 2 bases short and J 5 bases short, with 10 bases between. CDR1 and CDR2 (germline): MDHEN, SYDVKM.

This chain uses TRBV10-3 with TRBJ2-5; a weak D match, TRBD2 (5 bases). The CDR3 contains 13 residues. Germline CDR1 ENHRY, CDR2 SYGVKD. V dropped 3 bases and J dropped 1 base, with 6 bases sitting between them. This CDR3 reads CAISERGQETQYF. The CDR3 bases are TGTGCCATCAGTGAACGGGGCCAAGAGACCCAGTACTTC.

The rearrangement joins TRBV19 to TRBJ1-4; TRBD1 agrees at 7 bases. The CDR3 has 14 amino acids. Germline CDR1 is LNHDA and CDR2 is SQIVND (reference sequence). The V segment lost 8 bases and the J segment 10 bases; nucleotides outside the gene matches: 13. The CDR3 protein is CASRDLTGLGKLFF. The CDR3 coding sequence is TGTGCCAGTCGCGACCTGACAGGGTTGGGAAAACTGTTTTTT.

V gene TRBV6-2 or TRBV6-3 combines with J gene TRBJ1-5; TRBD1 might be the D (5 bases). Germline CDR1 reads MNHEY; CDR2 reads SVGEGT. The CDR3 sequence is 13 residues long. Trimming took 0 bases from V and 6 from J, leaving 6 bases between them. CDR3 sequence: CASSYSTVQPQHF. CDR3 DNA sequence: TGTGCCAGCAGTTACTCGACAGTTCAGCCCCAGCATTTT.

CDR3 loop: CASRDRNTGELFF. CDR3 coding DNA: TGTGCCAGCAGAGACAGGAACACCGGGGAGCTGTTTTTT. The rearrangement links TRBV7-3 to TRBJ2-2, with a possible D match to TRBD1 (5 bases). This CDR3 is built from 13 residues. CDR1 and CDR2 (germline): SGHTA, FQGTGA. V lost 6 bases and J lost 1, with 6 bases in between. The full variable domain, with the rest looked up from reference TRBV7-3 and TRBJ2-2, is GAGVSQTPSNKVTEKGKYVELRCDPISGHTALYWYRQSLGQGPEFLIYFQGTGAADDSGLPNDRFFAVRPEGSVSTLKIQRTERGDSAVYLCASRDRNTGELFFGEGSRLTVL.

The table lists this clone with many counts. The rearrangement links TRBV2 to TRBJ2-1; 9 bases align to TRBD2. The CDR3 runs to 15 residues. Trimming took 6 bases from V and 7 from J; bases not matched to a gene: 10. Germline V lookup: CDR1 SNHLY, CDR2 FYNNEI. Written as DNA, the CDR3 is TGTGCCAGCAGGCGAACTAGCGGGTTAGGGAATGAGCAGTTCTTC. It is translated as CASRRTSGLGNEQFF. Supplemented by reference TRBV2 and TRBJ2-1, the full variable domain reads EPEVTQTPSHQVTQMGQEVILRCVPISNHLYFYWYRQILGQKVEFLVSFYNNEISEKSEIFDDQFSVERPDGSNFTLKIRSTKLEDSAMYFCASRRTSGLGNEQFFGPGTRLTVL.

This clone has a single count. J is TRBJ2-2 and V is TRBV7-8, with TRBD2 identical over 7 bases. The CDR3 sequence is 16 residues long. Looked up from germline, CDR1 is SGHVS and CDR2 is FQNEAQ. V lost 4 bases to trimming and J lost 6 bases; unmatched junction nucleotides: 11. CDR3 region: CASSSRVAGAPGELFF. DNA for the CDR3: TGTGCCAGCAGCTCCCGAGTCGCGGGAGCACCCGGGGAGCTGTTTTTT.

The V call is TRBV10-1, the J call TRBJ2-7; D is unresolved. This CDR3 comprises 14 residues. Trimming removed 8 bases from V and 0 bases from J, with 14 bases in between. Germline V gives CDR1 WNHNN, CDR2 SYGVQD (reference sequence). The chain's CDR3 is CASLVCTPSYEQYV. The CDR3 bases are TGCGCCAGCCTAGTGTGCACTCCCTCCTACGAGCAGTACGTC.

The rearrangement links TRBV7-8 to TRBJ1-2; D is uncertain. V dropped 5 bases and J dropped 8 bases, with 18 bases sitting between them. CDR3 size: 14 residues. Germline V lookup: CDR1 SGHVS, CDR2 FQNEAQ. The CDR3 coding sequence is TGTGCCAGCAGCCCACAAATGTCCGGGTCCGGCTACACCTTC. Its translation: CASSPQMSGSGYTF. Combining the CDR3 with reference TRBV7-8 and TRBJ1-2 gives the whole variable domain GAGVSQSPRYKVAKRGQDVALRCDPISGHVSLFWYQQALGQGPEFLTYFQNEAQLDKSGLPSDRFFAERPEGSVSTLKIQRTQQEDSAVYLCASSPQMSGSGYTFGSGTRLTVV.

The chain is built from TRBV15 and TRBJ1-2, with 11 bases fitting TRBD1. V shed 3 bases and J 4 bases; nucleotides not matched to a gene: 4. This CDR3 contains 15 residues. CDR1 is LNHNV, CDR2 YYDKDF, per germline (reference sequence). The CDR3 nucleotides are TGTGCCACCAGCAGCTACGGGACAGGGGGCTATGGCTACACCTTC. Its translation: CATSSYGTGGYGYTF.

The rearrangement links TRBV4-1 to TRBJ1-2; 8 bases are a match to TRBD1. Germline assignment: CDR1 MGHRA and CDR2 YSYEKL. The V gene end was trimmed by 4 bases and the J gene end by 2 bases; junction bases not matched to a gene: 6. The CDR3 contains 15 residues. CDR3 nucleotide sequence: TGCGCCAGCAGCCGGGGACAGGCCTTGAACTATGGCTACACCTTC. This codes for CASSRGQALNYGYTF.

The chain has TRBV18 and TRBJ1-3, with 8 bases aligning to TRBD1. In germline, CDR1 is KGHSH, CDR2 LQKENI. With V trimmed by 3 bases and J by 2 bases, 6 bases remained unmatched. The CDR3 length is 16 residues. CDR3 region: CASSPRTGRTGNTIYF. The CDR3 DNA is TGTGCCAGCTCACCTAGGACAGGGAGGACTGGAAACACCATATATTTT.

This clone occurred once. V is TRBV7-8 and J is TRBJ2-1; 10 bases align to TRBD2. Germline V lookup: CDR1 SGHVS, CDR2 FQNEAQ. This CDR3 has 17 amino acids. V lost 1 base to trimming and J lost 3 bases; unmatched junction nucleotides: 6. This chain's CDR3 is CASSLVVAGGYYNEQFF. The DNA of the CDR3 is TGTGCCAGCAGCTTAGTTGTAGCGGGAGGTTACTACAATGAGCAGTTCTTC. The variable domain in full, completed from reference TRBV7-8 and TRBJ2-1, reads GAGVSQSPRYKVAKRGQDVALRCDPISGHVSLFWYQQALGQGPEFLTYFQNEAQLDKSGLPSDRFFAERPEGSVSTLKIQRTQQEDSAVYLCASSLVVAGGYYNEQFFGPGTRLTVL.

The chain recombines TRBV19 with TRBJ1-5, with unresolved D. The ends were cut back, 5 bases at V and 0 bases at J, with 8 bases in the middle. There are 14 residues in the CDR3. Germline V lookup: CDR1 LNHDA, CDR2 SQIVND (reference sequence). The CDR3 loop reads CASSPDNSNQPQHF. DNA of the CDR3: TGTGCCAGTAGTCCAGACAATAGCAATCAGCCCCAGCATTTT.

The chain links TRBV5-1 to TRBJ2-7; TRBD1 matches at 10 bases. With 4 bases clipped from V and 8 bases from J, the junction kept 9 bases outside the gene matches. Looked up from germline, CDR1 is SGHRS and CDR2 is YFSETQ. The CDR3 is made up of 14 amino acids. This CDR3 reads CASSEGQGNGKQYF. The CDR3 DNA follows: TGCGCCAGCAGCGAGGGACAGGGGAACGGGAAGCAGTACTTC.

The rearrangement joins TRBV21-1 to TRBJ1-5; the D call of TRBD1 is as the table states it, not checked on the DNA. TRBV21-1 is a listed pseudogene. The CDR3 contains 19 residues. The CDR3 DNA reads as TGTGCCAGCAGACCCCGGCCAGGTCCGCCCGCTTATAGCAATCAGCCCCAGCATTTT. Translating it yields CASRPRPGPPAYSNQPQHF.

This chain links TRBV28 with TRBJ1-2, with TRBD1 matching 8 bases. Germline trimming cut 6 bases from V and 4 bases from J; bases unmatched to any gene: 4. Looked up from germline, CDR1 is MDHEN and CDR2 is SYDVKM. This CDR3 comprises 13 residues. The CDR3 is CASSSQGGYGYTF. The CDR3 DNA is TGTGCCAGCAGCTCACAGGGGGGCTATGGCTACACCTTC.

This chain connects TRBV28 to TRBJ2-7; perhaps TRBD2 as D (7 bases). Germline loops: CDR1 MDHEN, CDR2 SYDVKM. V shed 9 bases and J shed 7 bases, with 16 bases lying between them. The CDR3 runs to 12 residues. The DNA for the CDR3 is TGTGCCAGTCAAAGGGGGGGCAGGGAGCAGTACGTC. Its translation is CASQRGGREQYV.

V and J are TRBV7-2 and TRBJ1-2, with unresolved D. This CDR3 has 12 residues. The germline V and J ends were trimmed by 1 base and 6 bases, with 6 bases remaining between them. Germline CDR1 is SGHTA and CDR2 is FQGNSA. The CDR3 DNA reads TGTGCCAGCAGCTTAGTCTTCGATGGCTACACCTTC. Amino acids: CASSLVFDGYTF. The full variable domain, rest sourced from reference TRBV7-2 and TRBJ1-2, is GAGVSQSPSNKVTEKGKDVELRCDPISGHTALYWYRQSLGQGLEFLIYFQGNSAPDKSGLPSDRFSAERTGGSVSTLTIQRTQQEDSAVYLCASSLVFDGYTFGSGTRLTVV.

The chain recombines TRBV2 with TRBJ1-4; D not certain. From germline, CDR1 is SNHLY and CDR2 FYNNEI. This CDR3 is 11 amino acids long. Trimming pared 4 bases from V and 8 bases from J, leaving 5 bases between. The CDR3 DNA sequence: TGTGCCAGCAGTGTCCGGGAAAAACTGTTTTTT. Translating gives CASSVREKLFF. The complete variable domain, with remaining parts taken from reference TRBV2 and TRBJ1-4, reads EPEVTQTPSHQVTQMGQEVILRCVPISNHLYFYWYRQILGQKVEFLVSFYNNEISEKSEIFDDQFSVERPDGSNFTLKIRSTKLEDSAMYFCASSVREKLFFGSGTQLSVL.

The sample holds many counts of this clone. The chain uses TRBV6-4 and TRBJ2-1; 12 bases align to TRBD2. The length of the CDR3 is 15 residues. Unmatched junction bases numbered 0, after V lost 0 bases and J lost 6 bases. CDR1 and CDR2 (germline): MRHNA, SNTAGT. CDR3 DNA: TGTGCCAGCAGTGACTCGACTAGCGGGAGCAATGAGCAGTTCTTC. The encoded protein is CASSDSTSGSNEQFF.

The chain uses TRBV10-3 and TRBJ2-1; perhaps TRBD1 as D (5 bases). CDR1 and CDR2 (germline): ENHRY, SYGVKD. V was cut by 4 bases and J by 4 bases, with 8 bases left in between. The CDR3 length is 13 residues. The CDR3 loop is CAISVQGYNEQFF. The CDR3 DNA follows: TGTGCCATCAGTGTCCAGGGTTACAATGAGCAGTTCTTC.